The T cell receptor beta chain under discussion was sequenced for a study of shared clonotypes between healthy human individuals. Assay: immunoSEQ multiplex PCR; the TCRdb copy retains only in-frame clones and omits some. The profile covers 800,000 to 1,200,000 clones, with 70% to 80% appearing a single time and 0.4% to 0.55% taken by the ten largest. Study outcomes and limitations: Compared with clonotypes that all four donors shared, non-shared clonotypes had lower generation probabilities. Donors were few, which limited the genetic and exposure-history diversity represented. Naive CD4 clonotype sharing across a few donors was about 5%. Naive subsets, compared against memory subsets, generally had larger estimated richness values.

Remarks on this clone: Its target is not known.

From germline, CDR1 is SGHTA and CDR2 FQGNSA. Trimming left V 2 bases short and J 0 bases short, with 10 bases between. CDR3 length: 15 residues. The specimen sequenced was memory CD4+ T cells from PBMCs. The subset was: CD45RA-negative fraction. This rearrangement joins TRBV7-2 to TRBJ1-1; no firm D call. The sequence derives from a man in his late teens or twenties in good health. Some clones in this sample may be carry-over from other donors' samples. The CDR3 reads CASSLQRTVNTEAFF. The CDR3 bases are TGTGCCAGCAGCTTACAACGGACGGTGAACACTGAAGCTTTCTTT.